This TCR beta chain was sequenced during a study of blood T cell repertoires in COVID-19. In this sample, this clone turned up a few times. Living in roughly 23 US areas, the participants were between 18 and 89 years of age. Donors were grouped by their self-reported clinical history. The repertoire was sequenced with immunoSEQ multiplex PCR; TCRdb's copy has only in-frame clones and lacks some. Of roughly 280,000 clones in the sample, approximately 90% are singletons; the top ten hold approximately 4%. The germline V gene encodes CDR1 LNHNV and CDR2 YYDKDF (reference sequence). The CDR3 covers 15 residues. Trimming removed 3 bases from V and 6 bases from J; junction bases left unmatched: 7.

The sample was PBMCs or T cells enriched from blood (not recorded which). The chain joins TRBV15 to TRBJ1-5; TRBD1 matches at 8 bases. This sequence was found in a woman aged 25 to 39 with acute COVID-19. In nucleotides, the CDR3 is TGTGCCACCAGCAGCCCGGACAGGGCGGGTCAGCCCCAGCATTTT. It codes for CATSSPDRAGQPQHF. The full variable domain, its missing parts supplied by reference TRBV15 and TRBJ1-5, is DAMVIQNPRYQVTQFGKPVTLSCSQTLNHNVMYWYQQKSSQAPKLLFHYYDKDFNNEADTPDNFQSRRPNTSFCFLDIRSPGLGDTAMYLCATSSPDRAGQPQHFGDGTRLSIL.